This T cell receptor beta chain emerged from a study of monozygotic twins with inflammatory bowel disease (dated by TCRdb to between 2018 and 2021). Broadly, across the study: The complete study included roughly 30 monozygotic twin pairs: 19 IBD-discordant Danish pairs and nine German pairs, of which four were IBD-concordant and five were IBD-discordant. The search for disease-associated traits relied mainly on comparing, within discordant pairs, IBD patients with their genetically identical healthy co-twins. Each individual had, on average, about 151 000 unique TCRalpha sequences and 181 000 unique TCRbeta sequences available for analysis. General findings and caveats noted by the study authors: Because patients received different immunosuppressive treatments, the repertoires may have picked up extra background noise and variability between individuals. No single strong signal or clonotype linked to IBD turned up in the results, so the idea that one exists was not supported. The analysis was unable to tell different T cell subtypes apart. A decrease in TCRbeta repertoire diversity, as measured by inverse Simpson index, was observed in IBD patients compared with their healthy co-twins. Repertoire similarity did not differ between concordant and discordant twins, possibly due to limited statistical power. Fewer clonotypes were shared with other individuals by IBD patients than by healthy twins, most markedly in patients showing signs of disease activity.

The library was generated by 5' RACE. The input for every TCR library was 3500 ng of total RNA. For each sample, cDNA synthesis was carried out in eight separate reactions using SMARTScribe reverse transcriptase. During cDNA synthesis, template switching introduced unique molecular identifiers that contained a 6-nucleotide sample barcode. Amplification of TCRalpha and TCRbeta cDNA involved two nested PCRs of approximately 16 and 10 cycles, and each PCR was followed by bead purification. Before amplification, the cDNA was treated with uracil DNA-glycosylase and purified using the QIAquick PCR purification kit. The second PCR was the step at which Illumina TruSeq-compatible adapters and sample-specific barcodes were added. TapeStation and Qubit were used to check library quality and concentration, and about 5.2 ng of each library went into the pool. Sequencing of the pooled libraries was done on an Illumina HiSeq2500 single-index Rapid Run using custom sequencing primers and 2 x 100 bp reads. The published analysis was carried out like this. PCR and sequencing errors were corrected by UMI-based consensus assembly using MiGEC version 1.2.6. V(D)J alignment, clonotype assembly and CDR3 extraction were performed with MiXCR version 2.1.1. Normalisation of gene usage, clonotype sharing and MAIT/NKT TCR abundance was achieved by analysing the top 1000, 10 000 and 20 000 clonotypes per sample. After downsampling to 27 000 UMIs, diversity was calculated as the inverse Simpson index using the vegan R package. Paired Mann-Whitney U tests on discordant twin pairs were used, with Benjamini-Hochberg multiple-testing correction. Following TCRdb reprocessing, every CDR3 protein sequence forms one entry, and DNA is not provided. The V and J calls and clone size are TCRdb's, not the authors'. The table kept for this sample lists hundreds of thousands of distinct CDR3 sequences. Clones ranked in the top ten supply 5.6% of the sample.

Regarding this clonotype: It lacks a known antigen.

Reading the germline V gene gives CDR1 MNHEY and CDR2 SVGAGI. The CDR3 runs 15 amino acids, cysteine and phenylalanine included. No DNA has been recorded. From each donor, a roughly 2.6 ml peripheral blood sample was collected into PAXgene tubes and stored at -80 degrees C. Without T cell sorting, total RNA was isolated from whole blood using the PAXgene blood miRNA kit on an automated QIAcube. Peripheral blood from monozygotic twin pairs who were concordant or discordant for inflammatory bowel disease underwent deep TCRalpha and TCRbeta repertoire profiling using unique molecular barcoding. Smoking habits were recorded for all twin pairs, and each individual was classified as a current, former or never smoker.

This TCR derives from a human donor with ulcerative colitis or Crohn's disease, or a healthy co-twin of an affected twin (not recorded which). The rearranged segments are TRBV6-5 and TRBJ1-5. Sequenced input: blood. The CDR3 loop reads CASSYIGFYAQPQHF.